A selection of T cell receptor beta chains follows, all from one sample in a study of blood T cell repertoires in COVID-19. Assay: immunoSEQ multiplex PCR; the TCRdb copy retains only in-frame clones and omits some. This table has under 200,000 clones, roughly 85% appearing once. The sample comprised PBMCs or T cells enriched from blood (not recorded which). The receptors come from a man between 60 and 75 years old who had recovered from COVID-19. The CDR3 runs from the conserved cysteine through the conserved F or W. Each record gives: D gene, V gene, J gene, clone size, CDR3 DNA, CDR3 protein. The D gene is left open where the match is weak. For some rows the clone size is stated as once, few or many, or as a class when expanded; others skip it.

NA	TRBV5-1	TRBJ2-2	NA	TGCGCCAGCAGCTTTGCTAGTCGAAACACCGGGGAGCTGTTTTTT	CASSFASRNTGELFF
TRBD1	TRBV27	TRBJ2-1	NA	TGTGCCAGCAGAGTGATCCGGGACAGGGGTCACAATGAGCAGTTCTTC	CASRVIRDRGHNEQFF
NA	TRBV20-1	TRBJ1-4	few	TGCAGTGCTCGTGCAGGGGTAACTAATGAAAAACTGTTTTTT	CSARAGVTNEKLFF
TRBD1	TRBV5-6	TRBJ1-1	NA	TGTGCCAGCAGCTTGGCCGGTGGAGGGGGCGGCAACACTGAAGCTTTCTTT	CASSLAGGGGGNTEAFF
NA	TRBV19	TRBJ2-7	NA	TGTGCCAGTAGTATGAGAGGCGAGCAGTACTTC	CASSMRGEQYF
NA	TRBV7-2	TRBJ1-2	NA	TGTGCCAGCAGTCCCAGGGTAGACTATGGCTACACCTTC	CASSPRVDYGYTF
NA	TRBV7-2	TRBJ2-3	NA	TGTGCCAGCAGCTTAGGGAGAGACTACCACACAGATACGCAGTATTTT	CASSLGRDYHTDTQYF
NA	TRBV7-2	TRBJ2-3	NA	TGTGCCAGCAGCTTAGACCAGCGGCGCACAGATACGCAGTATTTT	CASSLDQRRTDTQYF
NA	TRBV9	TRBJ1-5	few	TGTGCCAGCAGCGTAGATGAGGATCAGCCCCAGCATTTT	CASSVDEDQPQHF
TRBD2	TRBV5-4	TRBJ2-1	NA	TGTGCCAGCAGCGGCGTGGGACTCGGGGGGAGCTCCTACAATGAGCAGTTCTTC	CASSGVGLGGSSYNEQFF
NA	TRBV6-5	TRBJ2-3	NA	TGTGCCAGCAGTTACTCGGGGGGGCATGCAGATACGCAGTATTTT	CASSYSGGHADTQYF
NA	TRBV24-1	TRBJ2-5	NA	TGTGCCACCAGTGATCCTAGCTTCGGGCAGGGGGAGACCCAGTACTTC	CATSDPSFGQGETQYF
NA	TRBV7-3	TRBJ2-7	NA	TGTGCCAGCAGCTTAATCGGTGAGGACTACGAGCAGTACTTC	CASSLIGEDYEQYF
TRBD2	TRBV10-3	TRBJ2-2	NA	TGTGCCATTCGCAAGACTAGCGGGGGGAACACCGGGGAGCTGTTTTTT	CAIRKTSGGNTGELFF
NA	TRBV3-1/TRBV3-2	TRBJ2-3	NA	TGTGCCAGCAGCTTCAGGAGGGCCAGGGTAACGGATACGCAGTATTTT	CASSFRRARVTDTQYF
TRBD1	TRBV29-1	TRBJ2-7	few	TGCAGCGTTGTGGGACAGGGTACCTACGAGCAGTACTTC	CSVVGQGTYEQYF
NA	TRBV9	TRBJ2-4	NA	TGTGCCAGCAGCGTAGGAGCCCTGGGGGGAATCTACTTC	CASSVGALGGIYF
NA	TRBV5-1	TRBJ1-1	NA	TGCGCCAGCAGCCAAACCTGGGACTTCACTGAAGCTTTCTTT	CASSQTWDFTEAFF
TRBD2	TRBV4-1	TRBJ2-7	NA	TGCGCCAGCAGCCCGACGGGACTAGATGACGAGCAGTACTTC	CASSPTGLDDEQYF
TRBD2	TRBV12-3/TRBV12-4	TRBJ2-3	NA	TGTGCCAGCAGCCGGGGGGGAACAACGCAGTATTTT	CASSRGGTTQYF
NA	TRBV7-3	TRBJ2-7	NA	TGTGCCAGCAGCTTAACAAGGGGATCCCTAGACGAGCAGTACTTC	CASSLTRGSLDEQYF
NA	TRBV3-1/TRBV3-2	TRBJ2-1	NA	TGTGCCAGCAGCGAGGGACTCCACAATGAGCAGTTCTTC	CASSEGLHNEQFF
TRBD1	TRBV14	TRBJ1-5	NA	TGTGCCAGCAGCCAAGGGGACAGACAGCCCCAGCATTTT	CASSQGDRQPQHF
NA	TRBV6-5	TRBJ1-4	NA	TGTGCCAGCAGTTTCAGGGCCGTTAATGAAAAACTGTTTTTT	CASSFRAVNEKLFF
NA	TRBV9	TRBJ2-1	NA	TGTGCCAGCAGCGAGAGGAATGAGCAGTTCTTC	CASSERNEQFF
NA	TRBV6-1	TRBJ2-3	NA	TGTGCCAGCAGTGAAGCAGGGGGACGCACAGATACGCAGTATTTT	CASSEAGGRTDTQYF
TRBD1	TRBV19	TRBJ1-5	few	TGTGCCAGTAGTAAAGGGGGCCGGGGACAGCCCCAGCATTTT	CASSKGGRGQPQHF
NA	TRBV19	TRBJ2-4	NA	TGTGCCACCCAAACCCCACTAGCCAAAAACATTCAGTACTTC	CATQTPLAKNIQYF
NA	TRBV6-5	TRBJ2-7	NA	TGTGCCAGCAGTAGGGGATTGGGTCGCGAGCAGTACTTC	CASSRGLGREQYF
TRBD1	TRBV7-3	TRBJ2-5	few	TGTGCCAGCAGCATACAGGGGGCTCTAGGAGAGACCCAGTACTTC	CASSIQGALGETQYF
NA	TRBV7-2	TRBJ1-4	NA	TGTGCCAGCAGCCTCCGGGGGGGAGGCGAAAAACTGTTTTTT	CASSLRGGGEKLFF
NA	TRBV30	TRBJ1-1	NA	TGTGCCTGGACAGGTATGAACACTGAAGCTTTCTTT	CAWTGMNTEAFF
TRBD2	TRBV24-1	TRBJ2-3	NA	TGTGCCACCAGTGATCTAGGACTAGCGGGGGGCACAGATACGCAGTATTTT	CATSDLGLAGGTDTQYF
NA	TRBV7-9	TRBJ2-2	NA	TGTGCCAGCAGCTCGGGCACGCTAGCATCTGAGGAGCTGTTTTTT	CASSSGTLASEELFF
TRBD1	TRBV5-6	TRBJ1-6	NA	TGTGCCAGCAGCATTCTGACAGGGGGCGTTTCACCCCTCCACTTT	CASSILTGGVSPLHF
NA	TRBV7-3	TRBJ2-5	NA	TGTGCCAGCAGTTTTTATGGAGGGGAGGAGACCCAGTACTTC	CASSFYGGEETQYF